This T cell receptor (beta chain) was recovered during a study of blood T cells in healthy people across ages. Next came a second PCR, run for about 7 to 12 cycles, which used a sample-barcoded 5' primer along with a J-beta primer mix. TCRdb analysed the 5' RACE reads with MiXCR anew, one entry per CDR3 protein. The sample lists roughly 650,000 distinct CDR3 sequences; about 30% were seen once. There are many counts of this clonotype. CDR1 is SNHLY and CDR2 is FYNNEI in the germline V gene. V lost 1 base and J lost 7, with 5 bases in between. The CDR3 extends over 12 amino acids. The sequencing sample was made of blood. This TCR was sampled from a woman aged 80 or older in good health. The chain links TRBV2 to TRBJ2-4, with D possibly being TRBD1 or TRBD2 (5 bases each). The DNA for the CDR3 is TGTGCCAGCAGTGAAGGGGGGAACATTCAGTACTTC. Translated: CASSEGGNIQYF.